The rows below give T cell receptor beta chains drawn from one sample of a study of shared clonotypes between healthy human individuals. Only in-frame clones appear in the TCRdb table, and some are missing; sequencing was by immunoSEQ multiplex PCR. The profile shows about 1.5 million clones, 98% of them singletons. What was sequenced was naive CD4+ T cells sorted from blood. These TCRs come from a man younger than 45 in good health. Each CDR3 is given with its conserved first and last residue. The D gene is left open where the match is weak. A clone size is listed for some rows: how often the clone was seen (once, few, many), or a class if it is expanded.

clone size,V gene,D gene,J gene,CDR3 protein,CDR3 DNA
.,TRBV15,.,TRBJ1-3,CATSRGTAVSGNTIYF,TGTGCCACCAGCAGAGGCACCGCGGTCTCCGGAAACACCATATATTTT
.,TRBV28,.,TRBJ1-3,CASSLSGNTIYF,TGTGCCAGCAGCCTCTCTGGAAACACCATATATTTT
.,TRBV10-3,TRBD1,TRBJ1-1,CAISQPDRVWTEAFF,TGTGCCATCAGTCAGCCGGACAGGGTATGGACTGAAGCTTTCTTT
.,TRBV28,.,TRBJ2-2,CASRSFFGTGELFF,TGTGCCAGCAGGTCGTTTTTTGGGACCGGGGAGCTGTTTTTT
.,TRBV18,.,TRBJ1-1,CASSPVRGAAEAFF,TGTGCCAGCTCACCAGTGAGGGGGGCCGCTGAAGCTTTCTTT
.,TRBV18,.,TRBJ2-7,CASSPHEYEQYF,TGTGCCAGCTCACCCCATGAGTACGAGCAGTACTTC
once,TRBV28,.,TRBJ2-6,CASSSTQGISGANVLTF,TGTGCCAGCAGTTCCACCCAGGGGATTTCTGGGGCCAACGTCCTGACTTTC
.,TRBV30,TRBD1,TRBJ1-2,CAWQSGTGGRVYGYTF,TGTGCCTGGCAATCCGGGACAGGGGGACGCGTTTATGGCTACACCTTC
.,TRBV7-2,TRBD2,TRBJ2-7,CASSILSGLLYEGQYF,TGTGCCAGCAGCATATTGTCGGGACTACTCTACGAAGGGCAGTACTTC
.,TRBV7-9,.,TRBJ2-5,CASSLRTGPGETQYF,TGTGCCAGCAGCTTAAGAACCGGCCCCGGAGAGACCCAGTACTTC
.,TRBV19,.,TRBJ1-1,CASSIDLGVVEAFF,TGTGCCAGTAGTATAGATCTGGGAGTTGTGGAAGCTTTCTTT
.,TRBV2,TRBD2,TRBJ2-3,CASSDGTSGRPQYF,TGTGCCAGCAGTGATGGGACTAGCGGTCGCCCGCAGTATTTT
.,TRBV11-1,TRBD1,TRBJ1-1,CASSSGTEIRGLKTFF,TGTGCCAGCAGTTCAGGGACAGAGATACGGGGTCTGAAAACTTTCTTT
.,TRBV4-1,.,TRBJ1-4,CASSQGMSPNEKLFF,TGCGCCAGCAGCCAAGGAATGTCCCCTAATGAAAAACTGTTTTTT
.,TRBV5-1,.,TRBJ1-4,CASSLDSRNEKLFF,TGCGCCAGCAGCTTGGACAGTCGTAATGAAAAACTGTTTTTT
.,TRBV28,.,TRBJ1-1,CASSFNPQGLDTEAFF,TGTGCCAGCAGTTTTAATCCCCAGGGTTTGGACACTGAAGCTTTCTTT
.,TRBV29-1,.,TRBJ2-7,CSAADVREQYF,TGCAGCGCCGCAGACGTGAGGGAGCAGTACTTC
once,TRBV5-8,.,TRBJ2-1,CASSLVSRTHNEQFF,TGTGCCAGCAGCTTGGTATCTAGGACCCACAATGAGCAGTTCTTC
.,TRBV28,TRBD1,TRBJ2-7,CASSQGASYEQYF,TGTGCCAGCAGCCAGGGGGCTTCCTACGAGCAGTACTTC
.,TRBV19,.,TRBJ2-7,CASNSGGGGTYEQYF,TGTGCCAGTAATAGTGGGGGCGGAGGAACCTACGAGCAGTACTTC
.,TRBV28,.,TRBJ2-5,CASSFWGEQYF,TGTGCCAGCAGTTTCTGGGGGGAGCAGTACTTC